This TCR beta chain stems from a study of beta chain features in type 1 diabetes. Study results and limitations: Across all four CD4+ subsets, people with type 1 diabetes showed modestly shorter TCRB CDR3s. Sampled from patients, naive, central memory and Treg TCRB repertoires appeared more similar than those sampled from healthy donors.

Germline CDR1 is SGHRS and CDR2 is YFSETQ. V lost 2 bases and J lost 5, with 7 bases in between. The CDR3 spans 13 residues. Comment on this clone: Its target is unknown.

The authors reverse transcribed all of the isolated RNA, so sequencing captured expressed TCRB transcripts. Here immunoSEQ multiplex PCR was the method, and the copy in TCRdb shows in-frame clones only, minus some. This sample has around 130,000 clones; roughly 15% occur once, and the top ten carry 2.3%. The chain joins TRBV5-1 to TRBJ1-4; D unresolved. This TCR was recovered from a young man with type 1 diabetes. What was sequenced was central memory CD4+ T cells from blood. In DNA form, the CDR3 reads TGCGCCAGCAGCTTAAGTCAGAATGAAAAACTGTTTTTT. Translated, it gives CASSLSQNEKLFF.